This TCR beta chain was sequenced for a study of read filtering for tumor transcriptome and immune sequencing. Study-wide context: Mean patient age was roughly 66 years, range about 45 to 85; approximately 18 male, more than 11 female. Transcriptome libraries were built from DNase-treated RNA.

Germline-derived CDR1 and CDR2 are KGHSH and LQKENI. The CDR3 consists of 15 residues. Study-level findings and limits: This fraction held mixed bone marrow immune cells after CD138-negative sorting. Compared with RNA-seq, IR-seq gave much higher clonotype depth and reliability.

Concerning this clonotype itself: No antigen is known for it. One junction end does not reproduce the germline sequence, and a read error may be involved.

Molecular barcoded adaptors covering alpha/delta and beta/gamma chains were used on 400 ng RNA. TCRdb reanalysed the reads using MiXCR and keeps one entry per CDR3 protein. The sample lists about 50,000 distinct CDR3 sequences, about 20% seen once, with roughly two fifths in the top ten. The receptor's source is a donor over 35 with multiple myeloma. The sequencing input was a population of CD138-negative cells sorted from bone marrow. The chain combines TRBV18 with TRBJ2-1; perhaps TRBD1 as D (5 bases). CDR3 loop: CAGSPTRDNYNEQFF. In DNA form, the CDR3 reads TGTGCCGGCTCACCAACCAGGGATAATTACAATGAGCAGTTCTTC. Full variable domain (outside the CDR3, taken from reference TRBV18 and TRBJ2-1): NAGVMQNPRHLVRRRGQEARLRCSPMKGHSHVYWYRQLPEEGLKFMVYLQKENIIDESGMPKERFSAEFPKEGPSILRIQQVVRGDSAAYFCAGSPTRDNYNEQFFGPGTRLTVL.